This entry is about one T cell receptor beta chain. This record comes from a study of blood T cell repertoires in COVID-19. Trimming cost V 0 bases and J 3 bases, with 11 bases left between them. This CDR3 region has 15 residues. Germline V gene data show CDR1 as MNHEY and CDR2 as SVGAGI. Libraries were prepared by immunoSEQ multiplex PCR; TCRdb keeps only in-frame clonotypes and omits some of them. The sample holds fewer than 110,000 clones; over 75% are singletons and the top ten take roughly 6.2%. The source of this sequence is a human donor in a cohort sampled during active COVID-19. Sequencing was done on a sample of peripheral blood. This chain links TRBV6-5 with TRBJ1-2, with D unclear. The CDR3 is CASSYSRGDDYGYTF. In DNA form, the CDR3 reads TGTGCCAGCAGTTACTCGCGGGGTGATGACTATGGCTACACCTTC.